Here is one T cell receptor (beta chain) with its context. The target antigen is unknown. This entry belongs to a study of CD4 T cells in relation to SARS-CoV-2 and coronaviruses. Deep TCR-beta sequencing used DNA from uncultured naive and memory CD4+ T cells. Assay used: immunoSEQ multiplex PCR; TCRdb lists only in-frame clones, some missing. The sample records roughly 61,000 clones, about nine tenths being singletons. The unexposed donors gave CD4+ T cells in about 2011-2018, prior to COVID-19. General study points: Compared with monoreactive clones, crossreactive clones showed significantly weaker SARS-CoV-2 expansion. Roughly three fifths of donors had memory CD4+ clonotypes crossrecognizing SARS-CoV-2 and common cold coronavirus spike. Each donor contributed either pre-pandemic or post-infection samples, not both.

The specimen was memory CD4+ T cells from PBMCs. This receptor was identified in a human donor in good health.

The CDR3 coding sequence is TGCGCCAGCAGCCAAGGGATTGCGACGACCTACGAGCAGTACTTC. Its translation: CASSQGIATTYEQYF. The chain has TRBV4-1 and TRBJ2-7; D is ambiguous. The CDR3 is 15 amino acids. Germline V gene sequence: CDR1 MGHRA, CDR2 YSYEKL. V was cut by 1 base and J by 2 bases, with 12 bases left in between.